These 27 T cell receptor beta chains came from one sample sequenced in a study of identifying expanded T cells in peripheral blood. TCRdb's copy holds only in-frame clones and misses some; the assay was immunoSEQ multiplex PCR. The sample contains about 100,000 clones, 88% of which appear only once. The sample was blood. The receptors stem from a person aged 18 to 70 in good health.

The chain links TRBV19 to TRBJ2-3, with TRBD2 matching over 13 bases. J lost 5 bases, V lost 9 bases, and 5 bases had no gene match. The germline V gene encodes CDR1 LNHDA and CDR2 SQIVND (reference sequence). The length of the CDR3 is 14 residues. The DNA of the CDR3 is TGTGCCAGCAGACTAGCGGGAGGTGGAGATACGCAGTATTTT. This sequence encodes CASRLAGGGDTQYF.

The chain combines TRBV13 with TRBJ1-1, with D perhaps matching TRBD1 (5 bases). Trimming pared 3 bases from V and 5 bases from J, leaving 16 bases between. The germline gives CDR1 PRHDT, CDR2 FYEKMQ (reference sequence). The CDR3 length is 15 residues. The CDR3 region is CASSFAAGTGTEAFF. The CDR3 DNA follows: TGTGCCAGCAGCTTTGCGGCCGGGACGGGGACTGAAGCTTTCTTT.

This clone was seen repeatedly, ten times or more. V gene TRBV18 combines with J gene TRBJ2-7; D is uncertain. V lost 2 bases, J lost 2 bases, and 7 bases lay in between. Germline CDR1 KGHSH, CDR2 LQKENI. The CDR3 has 13 amino acids. CDR3: CASSPSDPYEQYF. DNA of the CDR3: TGTGCCAGCTCACCAAGCGATCCCTACGAGCAGTACTTC.

This chain links TRBV11-3 with TRBJ2-5, with D tentatively TRBD2 (6 bases). The J call may be mistaken, given a closer DNA end match to TRBJ2-7. This CDR3 contains 12 residues. Germline values: CDR1 SGHNT, CDR2 YENEEA. The CDR3 is CASSLGGNEQYF. CDR3 sequence (DNA): TGTGCCAGCAGCTTAGGCGGGAACGAGCAGTACTTC.

The gene calls are TRBV6-1 and TRBJ1-2, with no clear D. The CDR3 totals 12 residues. The V gene's germline CDR1 is MNHNS and CDR2 SASEGT. Trimming left V 4 bases short and J 4 bases short, with 7 bases between. CDR3 in amino acids: CASSAGSYGYTF. In DNA, the CDR3 is TGTGCCAGCAGTGCGGGAAGCTATGGCTACACCTTC.

V is TRBV7-3 and J is TRBJ2-3; 7 bases are a match to TRBD2. Per germline, CDR1 SGHTA and CDR2 FQGTGA. V dropped 5 bases and J dropped 2; count of bases not matched to a gene: 10. This CDR3 is 16 amino acids long. The CDR3 DNA follows: TGTGCCAGCAGCGACGGTGGGAGGGGAGACACAGATACGCAGTATTTT. This encodes CASSDGGRGDTDTQYF.

This chain joins TRBV18 and TRBJ1-1, with a tentative D call TRBD1 (6 bases). CDR3 size: 15 residues. Deletions cut 6 bases from V and 2 bases from J, with 16 bases between. Germline V gene lookup returns CDR1 KGHSH and CDR2 LQKENI. The CDR3 coding sequence is TGTGCCAGCTCCCTTAGTGGGGGCGCAAACACTGAAGCTTTCTTT. Amino acid sequence: CASSLSGGANTEAFF.

The chain joins TRBV9 to TRBJ1-1; TRBD1 might be the D (5 bases). V gave up 3 bases and J gave up 2 bases, with 14 bases separating them. Per germline, CDR1 SGDLS and CDR2 YYNGEE. The CDR3 is 15 amino acids. DNA of the CDR3: TGTGCCAGCAGCGGGAGGGACCGTATTAACACTGAAGCTTTCTTT. It encodes CASSGRDRINTEAFF.

V usage is TRBV30 and J usage is TRBJ1-2, with D possibly matching TRBD1 (6 bases). Trimming removed 0 bases from V and 4 bases from J, with 12 bases in between. Germline V lookup: CDR1 GTSNPN, CDR2 SVGIG (reference sequence). The CDR3 consists of 14 residues. CDR3 protein: CAWSVGGAIYGYTF. CDR3 in DNA: TGTGCCTGGAGTGTTGGGGGGGCAATCTATGGCTACACCTTC.

This clone was found a few times. The V call is TRBV30, the J call TRBJ1-1, with D unclear. Trimming shortened V by 5 bases and J by 2 bases, and 6 bases separated the two germline ends. The germline gives CDR1 GTSNPN, CDR2 SVGIG (reference sequence). This CDR3 is built from 11 residues. The DNA of the CDR3 is TGTGCCTGGCGGCTAAACACTGAAGCTTTCTTT. Translated, it gives CAWRLNTEAFF.

The rearrangement uses TRBV6-6 and TRBJ2-1; the D gene is possibly TRBD2 (6 bases). Germline-derived CDR1 and CDR2 are MNHNY and SVGAGI (reference sequence). CDR3 length: 14 amino acids. The germline V and J ends were trimmed by 7 bases and 6 bases, with 16 bases remaining between them. This CDR3 reads CASNKPGGLNEQFF. The CDR3 DNA reads TGTGCCAGCAACAAACCCGGGGGACTCAATGAGCAGTTCTTC.

This chain joins TRBV6-1 and TRBJ1-2; D gene uncertain. Germline V lookup: CDR1 MNHNS, CDR2 SASEGT. The CDR3 covers 13 residues. V lost 7 bases and J 4 bases, leaving 13 bases between the germline ends. CDR3 nucleotides: TGTGCCAGCACCTTTCCACAGATCTATGGCTACACCTTC. This translates into CASTFPQIYGYTF.

The V and J genes are TRBV30 and TRBJ1-1; the D gene is possibly TRBD1 (6 bases). The length of the CDR3 is 19 residues. V lost 2 bases, J lost 1 base, and 26 bases lay in between. Looked up from germline, CDR1 is GTSNPN and CDR2 is SVGIG (reference sequence). CDR3 protein: CAWSSPPGGKSLKNTEAFF. The CDR3 coding sequence is TGTGCCTGGAGTTCCCCCCCGGGGGGCAAATCCCTAAAGAACACTGAAGCTTTCTTT.

This chain connects TRBV5-1 to TRBJ1-3, with D unresolved. This CDR3 has 12 amino acids. The germline CDR1 and CDR2 sequences are SGHRS and YFSETQ. Trimming removed 2 bases at V and 8 bases at J, with 8 bases between. CDR3 DNA sequence: TGCGCCAGCAGCTTCCCGTTCGACACCATATATTTT. Residues: CASSFPFDTIYF.

The CDR3 is CASSPPGTGGNYGYTF. The DNA for the CDR3 is TGTGCCAGTAGCCCCCCCGGGACAGGGGGCAACTATGGCTACACCTTC. The rearrangement joins TRBV19 to TRBJ1-2; 12 nucleotides match TRBD1. The CDR3 runs 16 residues. CDR1 is LNHDA and CDR2 is SQIVND in the germline V gene (reference sequence). V lost 6 bases to trimming and J lost 2 bases; unmatched junction nucleotides: 7.

In this sample, this clone turned up a few times. This chain links TRBV19 with TRBJ1-2; D remains ambiguous. Germline assignment: CDR1 LNHDA and CDR2 SQIVND (reference sequence). The V gene lost 6 bases and the J gene lost 8 bases, with 31 bases spanning the gap. This CDR3 is built from 18 residues. The DNA of the CDR3 is TGTGCCAGTAGCCCTATCCCCGACATGGATGTACGGAAGGAAGGCTACACCTTC. Amino acids: CASSPIPDMDVRKEGYTF.

The J gene is TRBJ1-1, the V gene TRBV5-1; no clear D. Germline assignment: CDR1 SGHRS and CDR2 YFSETQ. The germline V and J ends were trimmed by 4 bases and 6 bases, with 13 bases remaining between them. The CDR3 has 13 residues. The CDR3 bases are TGCGCCAGCAGCGGGGTTGACGATCCTGAAGCTTTCTTT. Amino acids: CASSGVDDPEAFF.

The chain combines TRBV7-2 with TRBJ1-2; 8 positions match TRBD1. CDR3 size: 13 residues. V was pared by 5 bases and J by 3 bases, with 2 bases of the junction left unmatched. In germline, CDR1 is SGHTA, CDR2 FQGNSA. The CDR3 bases are TGTGCCAGCAGCCCACAGGGGGACTATGGCTACACCTTC. Amino acids: CASSPQGDYGYTF.

The gene calls are TRBV5-1 and TRBJ1-1; D unclear. The CDR3 totals 16 residues. V shed 4 bases and J shed 2 bases, with 18 bases lying between them. The germline V gene has CDR1 SGHRS and CDR2 YFSETQ. The CDR3 region has the DNA TGCGCCAGCAGCGTCGACTTGGAGCAAGGTAACACTGAAGCTTTCTTT. As protein: CASSVDLEQGNTEAFF.

The chain links TRBV7-9 to TRBJ2-5; the match to TRBD1 covers 8 bases. The germline gives CDR1 SEHNR, CDR2 FQNEAQ (reference sequence). The CDR3 covers 15 residues. Germline trimming cut 0 bases from V and 5 bases from J; bases unmatched to any gene: 5. CDR3 in amino acids: CASSLAVDRVETQYF. The CDR3 coding sequence is TGTGCCAGCAGCTTAGCGGTGGACAGGGTGGAGACCCAGTACTTC.

The chain is built from TRBV7-8 and TRBJ1-1; TRBD1 agrees at 8 bases. Looked up from germline, CDR1 is SGHVS and CDR2 is FQNEAQ. With 1 base clipped from V and 5 bases from J, the junction kept 9 bases outside the gene matches. CDR3 length equals 16 residues. The DNA for the CDR3 is TGTGCCAGCAGCTTAGGGGCATCGGACAGGGCGACTGAAGCTTTCTTT. This sequence encodes CASSLGASDRATEAFF.

The chain uses TRBV6-5 and TRBJ2-7; D is undetermined. The CDR3 runs to 16 residues. Germline V gene lookup returns CDR1 MNHEY and CDR2 SVGAGI. Trimming pared 0 bases from V and 0 bases from J, leaving 12 bases between. This CDR3 reads CASSYSNSRSSYEQYF. CDR3 nucleotide sequence: TGTGCCAGCAGTTACTCAAATTCCAGGAGCTCCTACGAGCAGTACTTC.

This sequence joins TRBV5-4 and TRBJ2-7, with D tentatively TRBD2 (6 bases). The CDR3 is 15 residues long. Trimming removed 4 bases from V and 0 bases from J, with 14 bases in between. Germline V gives CDR1 SGHNT, CDR2 YYREEE (reference sequence). The CDR3 spells CASSHRDFLSYEQYF. Here the CDR3 DNA reads TGTGCCAGCAGCCACCGGGACTTCCTCTCCTACGAGCAGTACTTC.

This chain links TRBV19 with TRBJ2-7; TRBD1 might be the D (5 bases). The CDR3 has 14 residues. V was shortened by 1 base and J by 3 bases, with 10 bases between the two germline ends. Per the germline V gene, CDR1 is LNHDA and CDR2 is SQIVND (reference sequence). CDR3 loop: CASSIALGHYEQYF. DNA for the CDR3: TGTGCCAGTAGTATAGCCCTCGGACACTACGAGCAGTACTTC.

The chain employs TRBV14 and TRBJ2-5; D gene unclear. The germline V gene encodes CDR1 SGHDN and CDR2 FVKESK. V was clipped by 0 bases and J by 5 bases, with 13 bases between them. This CDR3 has 15 amino acids. Here the CDR3 reads CASSQDRYSRETQYF. The CDR3 nucleotides read TGTGCCAGCAGCCAAGATAGGTATAGCCGGGAGACCCAGTACTTC. Supplemented by reference TRBV14 and TRBJ2-5, the full variable domain reads EAGVTQFPSHSVIEKGQTVTLRCDPISGHDNLYWYRRVMGKEIKFLLHFVKESKQDESGMPNNRFLAERTGGTYSTLKVQPAELEDSGVYFCASSQDRYSRETQYFGPGTRLLVL.

The chain uses TRBV11-3 and TRBJ1-1, with 8 bases fitting TRBD1. The CDR3 extends over 14 amino acids. Germline trimming cut 5 bases from V and 4 bases from J; bases unmatched to any gene: 6. Germline CDR1 SGHNT, CDR2 YENEEA. CDR3 residues: CASSPGQGSTEAFF. As DNA, the CDR3 is TGTGCCAGCAGCCCTGGACAGGGTTCCACTGAAGCTTTCTTT.

CDR3 in amino acids: CASSYRGNGYGYTF. The CDR3 coding sequence is TGTGCCAGCAGTTACAGGGGCAATGGCTATGGCTACACCTTC. This chain connects TRBV6-5 to TRBJ1-2, with a tentative D call TRBD1 (5 bases). V was shortened by 2 bases and J by 4 bases, with 11 bases between the two germline ends. The germline CDR1 and CDR2 sequences are MNHEY and SVGAGI. The CDR3 covers 14 residues.